A single sample gave rise to the 2 T cell receptor beta chains below, sequenced in a study of blood T cell repertoires in COVID-19. Profiled with immunoSEQ multiplex PCR; TCRdb holds only in-frame clones, not every one. The table shows around 100,000 clones, with 84% occurring only once. The sample comprised peripheral blood. Source of these receptors: a human donor in a cohort sampled during active COVID-19.

The chain couples TRBV2 to TRBJ2-7, with 9 bases that match TRBD1. This CDR3 contains 13 residues. V shed 8 bases, J shed 2 bases, and the junction held 4 bases outside the gene matches. CDR1 is SNHLY, CDR2 FYNNEI, per germline. The CDR3 sequence is CASGGQGAYEQYF. The CDR3 nucleotides read TGTGCCAGCGGGGGACAGGGAGCCTACGAGCAGTACTTC.

J is TRBJ2-3 and V is TRBV15; D is possibly TRBD1 (5 bases). CDR3 length: 17 amino acids. Trimming removed 1 base at V and 2 bases at J, with 16 bases between. Looked up from germline, CDR1 is LNHNV and CDR2 is YYDKDF (reference sequence). The CDR3 sequence is CATSRGSSGYSTDTQYF. The CDR3 DNA reads as TGTGCCACCAGCAGAGGTTCGTCAGGGTATTCCACAGATACGCAGTATTTT.